This T cell receptor (beta chain) appears in the sequencing data of a study of T cell changes during pregnancy in multiple sclerosis. V shed 8 bases, J shed 2 bases, and the junction held 6 bases outside the gene matches. This CDR3 is built from 14 residues. Germline loops: CDR1 LNHDA, CDR2 SQIVND (reference sequence). This table comes from immunoSEQ multiplex PCR, and its TCRdb copy is limited to in-frame clones, with some not included. The data show roughly 32,000 clones, about 92% seen once. The specimen was CD4+ T cells from peripheral blood mononuclear cells, collected in the second trimester of pregnancy. This chain connects TRBV19 to TRBJ1-1; 9 bases are a match to TRBD1. This TCR was sampled from a female donor in good health, enrolled as a control in a pregnancy study. CDR3 bases: TGTGCCAGTCTTCGGGACAGGGCCAACACTGAAGCTTTCTTT. Protein sequence: CASLRDRANTEAFF.